One TCR beta chain is described in this entry. TCR beta sequencing was performed on blood CD8+ and CD4+ T cells. The data are from a study of CD8 T cells in Susac syndrome. Unmatched junction bases numbered 14, after V lost 5 bases and J lost 7 bases. CDR1 DFQATT and CDR2 SNEGSKA come from the germline V gene (reference sequence). This CDR3 has 15 residues. Reverse transcription of roughly 0.5 to 1 ug RNA was performed with random hexamers. Amplification of TCR beta CDR3 used immunoSEQ multiplex PCR across 54 Vbeta and 13 Jbeta. TCRdb reprocessed the immunoSEQ multiplex PCR reads via MiXCR and lists one record per CDR3 protein. Among roughly 200,000 distinct CDR3 sequences listed, approximately 95% were seen once.

Sequencing was carried out using CD8+ T cells from PBMCs. This chain connects TRBV20-1 to TRBJ2-1; 7 bases map to TRBD2. This clonotype originated in a human donor with multiple sclerosis. CDR3 DNA: TGCAGTGCTCCCCTCTTGCGGGAGACGGCGAATGAGCAGTTCTTC. As protein: CSAPLLRETANEQFF.